The sequence of this TCR beta chain was determined in a study of T-cell memory formation after mild COVID-19. Points from the study as a whole: Most CD4+ clones that shrank were in CM and EM, while CD8+ ones turned up in EMRA.

This clonotype was counted only a few times. What it recognizes is unknown. From germline, CDR1 is DFQATT and CDR2 SNEGSKA (reference sequence). The CDR3 totals 14 residues. V lost 6 bases and J lost 0; bases outside the gene matches: 6. TCRdb recomputed calls from the 5' RACE reads with MiXCR, one row per CDR3 protein. The sample contains about 350,000 distinct CDR3 sequences, roughly 15% of which appear only once. V is TRBV20-1 and J is TRBJ2-3; 7 positions match TRBD1. The clonotype was recovered from a man in his late teens or twenties who had mild COVID-19 (a few samples of this study predate the infection). Cell type and time point are not known. Sequenced: PBMCs or a T cell subset sorted from them (not recorded which). The CDR3 sequence: CSAGQATSTDTQYF. Here the CDR3 DNA reads TGCAGTGCCGGACAGGCCACTAGCACAGATACGCAGTATTTT.